Listed below are T cell receptor beta chains from one sample, sequenced in a study of shared clonotypes between healthy human individuals. The data were produced by immunoSEQ multiplex PCR, yet TCRdb's version contains in-frame clones alone and is incomplete. The table includes 2 million to 2.5 million clones, approximately 94% detected once. Source material: naive CD4+ T cells sorted from blood. The receptors here all came from a man aged 18 to 29 in good health. Each CDR3 is given with its conserved first and last residue. A D gene is named only where the DNA matches it firmly. A clone size is listed for some rows: how often the clone was seen (once, few, many), or a class if it is expanded.

D gene: .; J gene: TRBJ1-1; CDR3 length: 13; V gene: TRBV6-1; clone size: once; CDR3 protein: CASSETTLGEAFF; CDR3 DNA: TGTGCCAGCAGTGAAACCACCTTGGGGGAAGCTTTCTTT
D gene: .; J gene: TRBJ2-7; CDR3 length: 16; V gene: TRBV10-1; clone size: .; CDR3 protein: CASSPGLFSGVYEQYF; CDR3 DNA: TGCGCCAGCAGTCCGGGACTCTTCTCGGGGGTCTACGAGCAGTACTTC
D gene: .; J gene: TRBJ2-5; CDR3 length: 12; V gene: TRBV7-2; clone size: .; CDR3 protein: CASGPGRETQYF; CDR3 DNA: TGTGCCAGCGGTCCAGGGCGGGAGACCCAGTACTTC
D gene: .; J gene: TRBJ1-3; CDR3 length: 13; V gene: TRBV7-9; clone size: once; CDR3 protein: CASSRGTGNTIYF; CDR3 DNA: TGTGCCAGCAGCCGGGGGACTGGAAACACCATATATTTT
D gene: TRBD1; J gene: TRBJ2-3; CDR3 length: 15; V gene: TRBV30; clone size: .; CDR3 protein: CAWRGDRGLIDTQYF; CDR3 DNA: TGTGCCTGGAGAGGTGACAGGGGGCTTATAGATACGCAGTATTTT
D gene: .; J gene: TRBJ1-2; CDR3 length: 16; V gene: TRBV12-5; clone size: .; CDR3 protein: CASGLAPLLGGEGYTF; CDR3 DNA: TGTGCTAGTGGTTTGGCCCCTCTGTTGGGAGGCGAGGGCTACACCTTC
D gene: .; J gene: TRBJ2-1; CDR3 length: 14; V gene: TRBV2; clone size: .; CDR3 protein: CASKTLSSYNEQFF; CDR3 DNA: TGTGCCAGCAAGACACTCAGCTCCTACAATGAGCAGTTCTTC
D gene: .; J gene: TRBJ1-2; CDR3 length: 12; V gene: TRBV6-5; clone size: once; CDR3 protein: CASSYERGGYTF; CDR3 DNA: TGTGCCAGCAGTTACGAAAGGGGCGGCTACACCTTC
D gene: .; J gene: TRBJ2-1; CDR3 length: 12; V gene: TRBV5-1; clone size: .; CDR3 protein: CASSSGVSEQFF; CDR3 DNA: TGCGCCAGCAGCTCGGGAGTCAGTGAGCAGTTCTTC
D gene: TRBD1; J gene: TRBJ1-4; CDR3 length: 14; V gene: TRBV5-6; clone size: .; CDR3 protein: CASSRGQGWEKLFF; CDR3 DNA: TGTGCCAGCAGCCGGGGACAGGGATGGGAAAAACTGTTTTTT
D gene: TRBD1; J gene: TRBJ1-4; CDR3 length: 14; V gene: TRBV28; clone size: .; CDR3 protein: CASRGTATNEKLFF; CDR3 DNA: TGTGCCAGCAGAGGGACAGCAACTAATGAAAAACTGTTTTTT
D gene: .; J gene: TRBJ1-1; CDR3 length: 12; V gene: TRBV6-5; clone size: few; CDR3 protein: CASSLSRTEAFF; CDR3 DNA: TGTGCCAGCAGCTTATCGCGGACTGAAGCTTTCTTT
D gene: TRBD2; J gene: TRBJ2-3; CDR3 length: 15; V gene: TRBV7-2; clone size: .; CDR3 protein: CASSFSGASTDTQYF; CDR3 DNA: TGTGCCAGCAGCTTTAGCGGGGCTAGCACAGATACGCAGTATTTT
D gene: TRBD1; J gene: TRBJ1-1; CDR3 length: 13; V gene: TRBV18; clone size: .; CDR3 protein: CASSPDRVAEAFF; CDR3 DNA: TGTGCCAGCTCACCTGACAGGGTGGCGGAGGCTTTCTTT
D gene: TRBD2; J gene: TRBJ2-1; CDR3 length: 14; V gene: TRBV7-9; clone size: .; CDR3 protein: CASSESGRANEQFF; CDR3 DNA: TGTGCCAGCAGCGAAAGCGGGAGGGCGAATGAGCAGTTCTTC
D gene: .; J gene: TRBJ2-7; CDR3 length: 14; V gene: TRBV2; clone size: .; CDR3 protein: CASTAGMPPYEQYF; CDR3 DNA: TGTGCCAGCACGGCGGGGATGCCCCCCTACGAGCAGTACTTC
D gene: .; J gene: TRBJ2-7; CDR3 length: 15; V gene: TRBV18; clone size: once; CDR3 protein: CASSPQAGLSREQYF; CDR3 DNA: TGTGCCAGCTCACCACAGGCGGGTTTAAGTCGCGAGCAGTACTTC
D gene: .; J gene: TRBJ2-1; CDR3 length: 16; V gene: TRBV7-2; clone size: .; CDR3 protein: CASSLEISGEYNEQFF; CDR3 DNA: TGTGCCAGCAGCTTAGAGATTAGCGGAGAATACAATGAGCAGTTCTTC
D gene: TRBD2; J gene: TRBJ2-3; CDR3 length: 14; V gene: TRBV5-1; clone size: .; CDR3 protein: CASRPSGGTDTQYF; CDR3 DNA: TGCGCCAGCAGACCTAGCGGTGGCACAGATACGCAGTATTTT
D gene: .; J gene: TRBJ1-1; CDR3 length: 14; V gene: TRBV5-1; clone size: .; CDR3 protein: CASSSNPLNTEAFF; CDR3 DNA: TGCGCCAGCAGCTCGAACCCTTTGAACACTGAAGCTTTCTTT
D gene: .; J gene: TRBJ1-1; CDR3 length: 14; V gene: TRBV25-1; clone size: .; CDR3 protein: CASSDYPRDTEAFF; CDR3 DNA: TGTGCCAGCAGTGATTATCCGAGGGACACTGAAGCTTTCTTT
D gene: .; J gene: TRBJ1-2; CDR3 length: 10; V gene: TRBV27; clone size: once; CDR3 protein: CASSFRTCTF; CDR3 DNA: TGTGCCAGCAGTTTCCGGACCTGTACCTTC
D gene: .; J gene: TRBJ2-7; CDR3 length: 14; V gene: TRBV6-6; clone size: .; CDR3 protein: CASNQPGPPYEQYF; CDR3 DNA: TGTGCCAGCAACCAACCGGGACCCCCCTACGAGCAGTACTTC
D gene: TRBD2; J gene: TRBJ2-1; CDR3 length: 15; V gene: TRBV2; clone size: .; CDR3 protein: CASSPASGTYNEQFF; CDR3 DNA: TGTGCCAGCAGTCCCGCTAGCGGGACCTACAATGAGCAGTTCTTC